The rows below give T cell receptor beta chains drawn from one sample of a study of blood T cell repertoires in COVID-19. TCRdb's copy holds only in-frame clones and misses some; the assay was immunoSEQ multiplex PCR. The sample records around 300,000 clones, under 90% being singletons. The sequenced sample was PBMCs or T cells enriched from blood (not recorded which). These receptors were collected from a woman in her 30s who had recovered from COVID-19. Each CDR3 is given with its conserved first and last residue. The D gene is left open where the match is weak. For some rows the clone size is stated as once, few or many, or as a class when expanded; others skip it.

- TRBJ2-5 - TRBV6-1 TGTGCCAGCAGTGGGAAACGTCGGACTGATACGGGAGAGACCCAGTACTTC CASSGKRRTDTGETQYF
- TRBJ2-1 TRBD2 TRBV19 TGTGCCAGTAGCCCAACTAGCGGGAGGTCTGAGCAGTTCTTC CASSPTSGRSEQFF
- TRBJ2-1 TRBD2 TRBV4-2 TGTGCCAGCAGCCAAGATAGTAGCGGGAGAGTACCCTACAATGAGCAGTTCTTC CASSQDSSGRVPYNEQFF
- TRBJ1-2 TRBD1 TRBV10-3 TGTGCCATCAGTGCCGCTTCACCGGGACAGGGAAATTATGGCTACACCTTC CAISAASPGQGNYGYTF
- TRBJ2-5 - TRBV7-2 TGTGCCAGCAGCTCAGGGGCGAGGGAGACCCAGTACTTC CASSSGARETQYF
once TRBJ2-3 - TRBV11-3 TGTGCCAGCAGCTCAACCGGGTCCACCTTAGATACGCAGTATTTT CASSSTGSTLDTQYF
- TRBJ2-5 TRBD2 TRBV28 TGTGCCAGCAGTTTAGAAGCGGGAGCGGGAGAGACCCAGTACTTC CASSLEAGAGETQYF
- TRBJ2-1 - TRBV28 TGTGCCAGCAGTTTGGCCGAAAATGAGCAGTTCTTC CASSLAENEQFF
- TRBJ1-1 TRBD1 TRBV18 TGTGCCAGCTCACGAGGACAGGGGATTAAAATAGACACTGAAGCTTTCTTT CASSRGQGIKIDTEAFF
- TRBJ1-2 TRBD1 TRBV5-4 TGTGCCAGCAGCTTGGAGGGGACAGGGAGTAGTGGCTACACCTTC CASSLEGTGSSGYTF
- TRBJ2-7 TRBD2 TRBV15 TGTGCCACCAGCAGATATGGACTAGCGGGAGTCGATCACGAGCAGTACTTC CATSRYGLAGVDHEQYF
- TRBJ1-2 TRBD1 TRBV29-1 TGCAGCGTTGTTAGGACAGGGTTCTACTATGGCTACACCTTC CSVVRTGFYYGYTF
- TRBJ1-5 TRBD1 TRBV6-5 TGTGCCAGCAGCTCCCGGGACAGGGGACGACAGCCCCAGCATTTT CASSSRDRGRQPQHF
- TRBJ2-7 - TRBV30 TGTGCCTGGAGTGTACGACAGGACTACGAGCAGTACTTC CAWSVRQDYEQYF
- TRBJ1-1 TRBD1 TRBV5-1 TGCGCCAGCAGCTTGGGACAGGGAGAGACTGAAGCTTTCTTT CASSLGQGETEAFF
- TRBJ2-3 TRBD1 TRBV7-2 TGTGCCAGCAGCTTAGTGGGACAGGGGACAGATACGCAGTATTTT CASSLVGQGTDTQYF
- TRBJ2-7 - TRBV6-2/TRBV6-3 TGTGCCAGCAGTCTGACAGCTTCCTACGAGCAGTACTTC CASSLTASYEQYF
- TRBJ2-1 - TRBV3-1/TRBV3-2 TGTGCCAGCAGCCCCGAGGACAATGAGCAGTTCTTC CASSPEDNEQFF
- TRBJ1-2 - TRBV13 TGTGCCAGCAGCTTTACAGGATTCTATGGCTACACCTTC CASSFTGFYGYTF
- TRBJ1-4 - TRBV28 TGTGCCAGCACCCCCCACAGGGTTGGAAAACTGTTTTTT CASTPHRVGKLFF
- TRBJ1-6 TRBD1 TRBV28 TGTGCCAGCAGTTTAATCCCCGGACAGGGGGTGAACTCCTATAATTCACCCCTCCACTTT CASSLIPGQGVNSYNSPLHF